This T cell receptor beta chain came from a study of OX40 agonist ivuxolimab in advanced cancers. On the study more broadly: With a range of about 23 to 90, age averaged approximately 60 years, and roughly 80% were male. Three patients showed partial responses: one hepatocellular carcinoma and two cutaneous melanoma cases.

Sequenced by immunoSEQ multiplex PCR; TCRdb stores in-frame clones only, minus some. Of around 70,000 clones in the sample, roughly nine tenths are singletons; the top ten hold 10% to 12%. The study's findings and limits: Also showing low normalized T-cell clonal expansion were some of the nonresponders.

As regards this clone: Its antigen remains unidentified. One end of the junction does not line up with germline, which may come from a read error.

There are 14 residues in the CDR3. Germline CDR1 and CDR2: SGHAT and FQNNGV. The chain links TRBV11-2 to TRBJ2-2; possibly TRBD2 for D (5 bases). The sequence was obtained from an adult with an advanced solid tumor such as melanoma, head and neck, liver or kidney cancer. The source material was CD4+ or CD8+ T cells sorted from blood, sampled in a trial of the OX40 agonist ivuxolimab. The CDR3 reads CASSQRRDTGKLFF. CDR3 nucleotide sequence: TGTGCCAGCAGCCAAAGGCGAGACACCGGGAAGCTGTTTTTT.